Listed below are T cell receptor beta chains from one sample, sequenced in a study of molecular identifiers for immune sequencing clone quantification. One entry per CDR3 protein, called by TCRdb with MiXCR from the PCR reads. The sample includes 490,000 or so distinct CDR3 sequences, about 21% of them seen just once. The specimen was naive CD8+ T cells from blood, with Jurkat cell RNA spiked in. The receptors were gathered from a human donor in good health. Some libraries in this study had Jurkat cell RNA spiked in. CDR3s include the opening cysteine and the closing phenylalanine or tryptophan. Each record gives: D gene, clone size, CDR3 length, J gene, V gene, CDR3 DNA, CDR3 protein. The D gene is left open where the match is weak. Clone size appears in some rows only: once, few, many, or a class for an expanded clone.

-	many	16	TRBJ2-3	TRBV4-1	TGCGCCAGCAGCCAAGTTGGCGGATCTAGCACAGATACGCAGTATTTT	CASSQVGGSSTDTQYF
-	many	12	TRBJ1-1	TRBV29-1	TGCAGCGTACAGGGTATGAACACTGAAGCTTTCTTT	CSVQGMNTEAFF
-	-	17	TRBJ1-2	TRBV20-1	TGCAGTGCAGACCCGGGGACGGAAGTTTTCATGAGCTATGGCTACACCTTC	CSADPGTEVFMSYGYTF
-	-	14	TRBJ2-3	TRBV21-1	TGTGCCAGCAGCAAGATAACGGACACAGATACGCAGTATTTT	CASSKITDTDTQYF
TRBD1	many	13	TRBJ1-5	TRBV27	TGTGCCAGCAGTTGGACAGGAACTCAGCCCCAGCATTTT	CASSWTGTQPQHF
TRBD2	-	15	TRBJ2-1	TRBV19	TGTGCCAGTAGTATGACTAGCGGGATACACAATGAGCAGTTCTTC	CASSMTSGIHNEQFF
-	few	16	TRBJ1-3	TRBV28	TGTGCCAGCAGTTTATTTAGCAGGGGAGCTGGAAACACCATATATTTT	CASSLFSRGAGNTIYF
-	-	10	TRBJ1-5	TRBV12-3/TRBV12-4	TGTGCCAGCAGCAGCGAATTCCAGCATTTT	CASSSEFQHF
-	few	14	TRBJ1-1	TRBV6-2/TRBV6-3	TGTGCCAGCAGTTACTTAGAGGGGAGAACTGAAGCTTTCTTT	CASSYLEGRTEAFF
TRBD2	few	12	TRBJ2-1	TRBV11-2	TGTGCCACCGGGACTAGCGGGAATCGGCAGTTCTTC	CATGTSGNRQFF
-	-	14	TRBJ2-3	TRBV10-1	TGCGCCAGCAGTGGTGCGAAGGCCTCGGATACGCAGTATTTT	CASSGAKASDTQYF
TRBD1	many	14	TRBJ1-1	TRBV19	TGTGCCAGTAGTATAGAGGACAGGTTCACTGAAGCTTTCTTT	CASSIEDRFTEAFF
TRBD2	many	16	TRBJ2-3	TRBV7-9	TGTGCCAGCAGCTTACCTAGCGGGAGCGGAACAGATACGCAGTATTTT	CASSLPSGSGTDTQYF
TRBD1	-	14	TRBJ2-7	TRBV2	TGTGTCAGCAGGCCGGAGACAGGGATCTACGAGCAGTACTTC	CVSRPETGIYEQYF
-	-	12	TRBJ2-7	TRBV29-1	TGCAGCGTTGGAGGGGTCGGGGACGAGCAGTACTTC	CSVGGVGDEQYF
TRBD2	few	14	TRBJ2-7	TRBV4-3	TGCGCCAGCAGCGCGACTAGCGGAAACTACGAGCAGTACTTC	CASSATSGNYEQYF
-	many	18	TRBJ1-2	TRBV4-3	TGCGCCAGCAGCCAAGAGGTCGCTGCGGCAGGGGAGAACTATGGCTACACCTTC	CASSQEVAAAGENYGYTF
-	-	14	TRBJ2-7	TRBV6-5	TGTGCCAGCAGTTACAAGAAAGGGGGCTACGAGCAGTACTTC	CASSYKKGGYEQYF
-	many	16	TRBJ2-7	TRBV27	TGTGCCAGCAGTTTATCCTCCGACTGGGCCTCCTACGAGCAGTACTTC	CASSLSSDWASYEQYF
TRBD1	many	14	TRBJ1-5	TRBV25-1	TGTGCCAGCAGTGAGACAGGGGGAAATCAGCCCCAGCATTTT	CASSETGGNQPQHF
TRBD2	few	15	TRBJ2-7	TRBV19	TGTGCCAGTAGTGCCGCCGGGACTAGCGGGTACGAGCAGTACTTC	CASSAAGTSGYEQYF
-	many	11	TRBJ1-2	TRBV29-1	TGCAGCGTAGATGTTAACTATGGCTACACCTTC	CSVDVNYGYTF